The 17 T cell receptor beta chains reported below all come from one sample, sequenced in a study of blood T cells in healthy people across ages. The second PCR ran 7 to 11 cycles with a sample-barcoded 5' primer and J-beta primers. TCRdb ran MiXCR on the 5' RACE reads and lists one entry per CDR3 protein. The profile shows some 1.8 million distinct CDR3 sequences, about 39% of them singletons. Sequenced sample: blood. Every receptor here comes from a human donor in good health.

The rearrangement joins TRBV4-3 to TRBJ1-1; D is undetermined. This CDR3 region has 16 residues. Trimming took off 2 bases at V and 1 base at J, with 14 bases between the two ends. Germline lookup yields CDR1 LGHNA and CDR2 YSLEER. Here the CDR3 reads CASSQHPTGPNTEAFF. The CDR3 DNA sequence: TGCGCCAGCAGCCAACACCCGACGGGCCCGAACACTGAAGCTTTCTTT.

This chain connects TRBV19 to TRBJ1-2, with TRBD1 matching 7 bases. The germline V gene encodes CDR1 LNHDA and CDR2 SQIVND (reference sequence). CDR3 length equals 15 residues. V was pared by 10 bases and J by 4 bases, with 15 bases of the junction left unmatched. For the CDR3, the DNA is TGTGCCACAGCTGGGACAGTCGGAAAGTTCTATGGCTACACCTTC. Its translation: CATAGTVGKFYGYTF.

This chain connects TRBV20-1 to TRBJ2-5; TRBD1 aligns across 9 bases. CDR3 length equals 14 residues. Germline assignment: CDR1 DFQATT and CDR2 SNEGSKA (reference sequence). The trim removed 0 bases at V and 5 bases at J, leaving 4 bases unmatched. The CDR3 is CSAREGTGWETQYF. CDR3 in DNA: TGCAGTGCTAGAGAGGGGACAGGGTGGGAGACCCAGTACTTC.

The chain has TRBV5-1 and TRBJ2-7; 7 bases match TRBD1. Trimming cost V 3 bases and J 5 bases; bases outside gene matches: 11. Germline V gene lookup returns CDR1 SGHRS and CDR2 YFSETQ. The CDR3 spans 15 residues. The DNA of the CDR3 is TGCGCCAGCAGCTCCCAGACAGGGTTGATCGACGAGCAGTACTTC. Translated: CASSSQTGLIDEQYF.

In this sample, this clonotype turned up a few times. The chain combines TRBV11-2 with TRBJ2-3; 14 bases line up with TRBD2. V was clipped by 6 bases and J by 2 bases; unmatched bases: 13. Germline V gene lookup returns CDR1 SGHAT and CDR2 FQNNGV. The CDR3 has 19 residues. CDR3 bases: TGTGCCAGCAGTCGAATCGGGACTAGCGGGGGCCTACTCACAGATACGCAGTATTTT. Its protein is CASSRIGTSGGLLTDTQYF.

This CDR3 is CASSHAKDVTQYF. The CDR3, as DNA: TGCGCCAGCAGCCATGCCAAGGATGTGACCCAGTACTTC. V is TRBV4-3 and J is TRBJ2-5; D ambiguous. The CDR3 runs to 13 residues. The ends were cut back, 3 bases at V and 7 bases at J, with 12 bases in the middle. Per the germline V gene, CDR1 is LGHNA and CDR2 is YSLEER.

The V gene is TRBV7-9, the J gene TRBJ2-2; 11 nucleotides match TRBD1. Germline V gene data show CDR1 as SEHNR and CDR2 as FQNEAQ (reference sequence). The length of the CDR3 is 17 residues. After removal of 3 bases from V and 5 bases from J, the junction contained 8 bases not matched to a gene. The DNA of the CDR3 is TGTGCCAGCAGCTTCCTCCGGACAGGGGGCCTGACCGGGGAGCTGTTTTTT. Residues: CASSFLRTGGLTGELFF.

The chain is built from TRBV20-1 and TRBJ2-1, with a possible D match to TRBD1 (6 bases). Germline values: CDR1 DFQATT, CDR2 SNEGSKA (reference sequence). The CDR3 is made up of 14 amino acids. Trimming stripped 6 bases from V and 6 bases from J, with 18 bases between. Here the CDR3 reads CSATRRGRGNEQFF. The CDR3 nucleotides are TGCAGTGCCACCCGCAGGGGCCGGGGCAATGAGCAGTTCTTC.

The chain employs TRBV5-1 and TRBJ2-1; TRBD2 agrees at 8 bases. Losses at the gene ends were 0 bases for V and 2 bases for J; bases not matched to a gene: 4. CDR3 length equals 16 residues. CDR1 and CDR2 from the germline V gene are SGHRS and YFSETQ. CDR3 loop: CASSLVGLGTYNEQFF. CDR3 nucleotide sequence: TGCGCCAGCAGCTTGGTGGGACTAGGGACCTACAATGAGCAGTTCTTC.

This clonotype has ten or more counts. CDR3 in amino acids: CASSLWGGTGELFF. DNA of the CDR3: TGTGCCAGCAGTTTATGGGGCGGGACCGGGGAGCTGTTTTTT. The chain has TRBV28 and TRBJ2-2; perhaps TRBD2 as D (5 bases). The germline gives CDR1 MDHEN, CDR2 SYDVKM. This CDR3 is 14 amino acids long. V dropped 0 bases and J dropped 5 bases, with 7 bases sitting between them.

The rearrangement uses TRBV28 and TRBJ2-7, with D perhaps TRBD1 or TRBD2 (5 bases each). V was trimmed by 6 bases and J by 3 bases, leaving 15 bases between them. The CDR3 spans 14 residues. Germline V gene sequence: CDR1 MDHEN, CDR2 SYDVKM. The CDR3 spells CASRPRDPFYEQYF. As DNA, the CDR3 is TGTGCCAGCAGACCCCGGGACCCGTTCTACGAGCAGTACTTC.

This clonotype was detected once. Likely a read error: the CDR3 ends without its conserved phenylalanine or tryptophan. V gene TRBV12-3 or TRBV12-4 combines with J gene TRBJ2-3, with D perhaps TRBD1 (6 bases). The CDR3 totals 14 residues. V was shortened by 7 bases and J by 4 bases, with 15 bases between the two germline ends. The CDR3 DNA is TGTGCCAGCATTCCAACAGGGTCCCCAGATACGCAGTATTTG. Its translation is CASIPTGSPDTQYL.

The V call is TRBV25-1, the J call TRBJ2-4; D unresolved. The germline CDR1 and CDR2 sequences are MGHDK and SYGVNS. CDR3 length: 13 amino acids. The V gene lost 3 bases and the J gene lost 13 bases, with 16 bases spanning the gap. CDR3 coding DNA: TGTGCCAGCAGTGACAGGCAGCTTCCCGGGCAGTACTTC. It codes for CASSDRQLPGQYF.

This clonotype was found a few times. This chain joins TRBV20-1 and TRBJ2-1; 11 bases agree with TRBD2. CDR3 size: 17 residues. V was pared by 1 base and J by 0 bases, with 5 bases of the junction left unmatched. Looked up from germline, CDR1 is DFQATT and CDR2 is SNEGSKA (reference sequence). CDR3: CSARGLAGGISYNEQFF. In nucleotides, the CDR3 is TGCAGTGCTAGAGGGCTAGCGGGGGGTATCTCCTACAATGAGCAGTTCTTC.

The chain is built from TRBV6-5 and TRBJ2-5; 8 nucleotides align to TRBD2. The germline V gene encodes CDR1 MNHEY and CDR2 SVGAGI. The CDR3 spans 15 residues. Losses at the gene ends were 5 bases for V and 1 base for J; bases not matched to a gene: 6. As DNA, the CDR3 is TGTGCCAGCAGTACAAGCGGGGGACGCCAAGAGACCCAGTACTTC. As protein: CASSTSGGRQETQYF.

This clonotype was counted between two and nine times. The chain links TRBV20-1 to TRBJ1-2, with TRBD1 identical over 8 bases. With 7 bases clipped from V and 2 bases from J, the junction kept 9 bases outside the gene matches. Germline CDR1 DFQATT, CDR2 SNEGSKA (reference sequence). There are 14 residues in the CDR3. CDR3 nucleotides: TGCAGTGTTAGGAGGACAGGGAGAAACTATGGCTACACCTTC. Protein sequence: CSVRRTGRNYGYTF.

The chain combines TRBV2 with TRBJ1-2; no clear D gene. This CDR3 contains 13 residues. Germline V gene data show CDR1 as SNHLY and CDR2 as FYNNEI. V dropped 6 bases and J dropped 8 bases, with 16 bases sitting between them. The DNA for the CDR3 is TGTGCCAGCAGGGACGGATCTAGCTACGGCTACACCTTC. It encodes CASRDGSSYGYTF.